Sequencing of this TCR beta chain was carried out in a study of human T cells and chemical hapten exposure. Study-level background: Throughout a study of 20 to 25 weeks, patients underwent weekly scalp administration of diphenylcyclopropenone doses.

In this sample, this clonotype turned up a few times. V lost 5 bases and J 6 bases, leaving 10 bases between the germline ends. The CDR3 totals 13 residues. Time point described: patch test 2, 6 weeks after DPC sensitization. Treatment reported: therapeutic diphenylcyclopropenone sensitization with weekly scalp DPC. TCRdb processed the RACE reads anew with MiXCR; each CDR3 protein has one entry. Here the sample spans 89,000 or so distinct CDR3 sequences, 6.5% to 8.5% being singletons. The chain recombines TRBV12-3 or TRBV12-4 with TRBJ2-2; weak D call: TRBD2 (5 bases). The sample here was whole blood, taken in connection with sensitization to the hapten diphenylcyclopropenone (DPC). This TCR came from a woman between 25 and 40 years old with alopecia areata. Some clones in this sample may be carry-over from other donors' samples. For the CDR3, the DNA is TGTGCCAGCAGTACGGACTGGTCCGGGGAGCTGTTTTTT. It specifies CASSTDWSGELFF.